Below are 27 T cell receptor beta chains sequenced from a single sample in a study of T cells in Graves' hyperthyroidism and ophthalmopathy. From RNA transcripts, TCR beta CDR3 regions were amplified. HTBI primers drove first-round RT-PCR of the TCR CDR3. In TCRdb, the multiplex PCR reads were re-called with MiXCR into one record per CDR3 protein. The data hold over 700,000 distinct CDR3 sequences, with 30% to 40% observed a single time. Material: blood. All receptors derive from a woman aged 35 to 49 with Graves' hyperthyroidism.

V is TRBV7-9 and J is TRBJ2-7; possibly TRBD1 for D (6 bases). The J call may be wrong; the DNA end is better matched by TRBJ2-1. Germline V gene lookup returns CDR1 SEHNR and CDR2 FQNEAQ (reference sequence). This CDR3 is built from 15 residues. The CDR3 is CASSPRRSRGNEQFF. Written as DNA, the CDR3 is TGTGCCAGCAGCCCACGAAGGTCCAGGGGTAATGAGCAGTTCTTC.

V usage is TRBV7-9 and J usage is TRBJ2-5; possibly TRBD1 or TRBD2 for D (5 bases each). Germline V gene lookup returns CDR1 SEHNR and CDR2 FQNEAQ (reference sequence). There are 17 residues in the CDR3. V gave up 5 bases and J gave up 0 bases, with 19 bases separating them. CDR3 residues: CASSVVGGPGHQETQYF. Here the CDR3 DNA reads TGTGCCAGCAGCGTAGTTGGCGGGCCGGGGCACCAAGAGACCCAGTACTTC.

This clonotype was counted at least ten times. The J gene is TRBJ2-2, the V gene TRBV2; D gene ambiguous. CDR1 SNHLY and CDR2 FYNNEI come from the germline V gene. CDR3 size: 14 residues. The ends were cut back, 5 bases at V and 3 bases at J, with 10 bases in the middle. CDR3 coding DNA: TGTGCCAGCAGTACCCAAGGCGACACCGGGGAGCTGTTTTTT. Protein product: CASSTQGDTGELFF. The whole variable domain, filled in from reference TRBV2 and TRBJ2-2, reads EPEVTQTPSHQVTQMGQEVILRCVPISNHLYFYWYRQILGQKVEFLVSFYNNEISEKSEIFDDQFSVERPDGSNFTLKIRSTKLEDSAMYFCASSTQGDTGELFFGEGSRLTVL.

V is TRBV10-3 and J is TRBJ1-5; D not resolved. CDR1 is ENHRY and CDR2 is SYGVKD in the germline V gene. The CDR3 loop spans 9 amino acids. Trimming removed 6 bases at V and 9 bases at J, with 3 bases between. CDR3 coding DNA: TGTGCCATCAGCGCGCCCCAGCATTTT. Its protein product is CAISAPQHF.

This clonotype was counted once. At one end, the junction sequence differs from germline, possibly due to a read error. The CDR3, as DNA: TGTACCATCAGTGGGTCGAGCGGGGTAGGTGAGCAGTACTTC. It specifies CTISGSSGVGEQYF. The chain employs TRBV10-3 and TRBJ2-7; 7 nucleotides agree with TRBD2. This CDR3 contains 14 residues. CDR1 is ENHRY and CDR2 is SYGVKD in the germline V gene.

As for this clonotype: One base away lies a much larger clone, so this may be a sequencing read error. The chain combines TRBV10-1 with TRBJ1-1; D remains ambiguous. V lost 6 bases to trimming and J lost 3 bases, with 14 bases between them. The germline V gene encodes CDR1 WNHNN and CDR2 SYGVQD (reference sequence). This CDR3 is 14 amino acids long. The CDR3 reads CASSQADKDTEAFF. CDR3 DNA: TGCGCCAGCAGCCAAGCTGACAAGGACACTGAAGCTTTCTTT.

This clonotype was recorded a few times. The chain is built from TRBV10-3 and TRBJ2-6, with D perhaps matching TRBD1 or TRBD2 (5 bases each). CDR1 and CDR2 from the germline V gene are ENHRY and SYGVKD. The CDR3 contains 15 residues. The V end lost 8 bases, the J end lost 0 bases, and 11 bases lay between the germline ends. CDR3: CAILGRLSGANVLTF. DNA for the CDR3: TGTGCCATCCTGGGACGCCTCTCTGGGGCCAACGTCCTGACTTTC.

The CDR3 DNA is TGCAGCGCCCCACGGATTGGCACAGATACGCAGTATTTT. This translates into CSAPRIGTDTQYF. J is TRBJ2-3 and V is TRBV29-1; no definite D call. Trimming shortened V by 7 bases and J by 1 base, and 12 bases separated the two germline ends. Germline V lookup: CDR1 SQVTM, CDR2 ANQGSEA. The CDR3 covers 13 residues.

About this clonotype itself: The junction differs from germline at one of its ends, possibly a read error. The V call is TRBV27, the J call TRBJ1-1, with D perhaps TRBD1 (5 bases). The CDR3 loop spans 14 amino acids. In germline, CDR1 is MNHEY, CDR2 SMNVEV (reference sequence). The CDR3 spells CASSLPGPNTEASF. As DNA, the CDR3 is TGTGCCAGCAGTTTACCGGGACCGAACACTGAAGCTTCCTTT.

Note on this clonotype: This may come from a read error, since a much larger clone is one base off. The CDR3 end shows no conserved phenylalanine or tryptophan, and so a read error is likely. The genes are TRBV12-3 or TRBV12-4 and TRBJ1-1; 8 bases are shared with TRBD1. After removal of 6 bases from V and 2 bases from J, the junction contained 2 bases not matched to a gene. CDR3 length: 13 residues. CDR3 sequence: CASRDRANTEAFL. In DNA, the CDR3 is TGTGCCAGCAGGGACAGGGCAAACACTGAAGCTTTCCTT.

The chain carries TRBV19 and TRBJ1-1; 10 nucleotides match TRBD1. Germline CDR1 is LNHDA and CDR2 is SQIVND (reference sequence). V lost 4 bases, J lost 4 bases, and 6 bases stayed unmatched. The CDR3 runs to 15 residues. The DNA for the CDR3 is TGTGCCAGTAGTAGGGGACAGGGGTACGGCACTGAAGCTTTCTTT. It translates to CASSRGQGYGTEAFF.

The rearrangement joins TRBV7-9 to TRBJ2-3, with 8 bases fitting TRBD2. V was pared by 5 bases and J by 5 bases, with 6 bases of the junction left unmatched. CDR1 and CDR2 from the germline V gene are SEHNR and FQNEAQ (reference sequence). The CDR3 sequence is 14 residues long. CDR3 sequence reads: CASSPSGGVDTQYF. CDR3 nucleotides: TGTGCCAGCAGCCCCAGCGGGGGAGTAGATACGCAGTATTTT.

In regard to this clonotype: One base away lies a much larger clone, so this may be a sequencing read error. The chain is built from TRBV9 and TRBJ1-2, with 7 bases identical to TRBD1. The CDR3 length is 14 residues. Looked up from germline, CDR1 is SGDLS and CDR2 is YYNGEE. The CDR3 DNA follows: TGTGCCAGCAGCGTGACAGGGACTAACCATGGCTACACCTTC. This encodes CASSVTGTNHGYTF.

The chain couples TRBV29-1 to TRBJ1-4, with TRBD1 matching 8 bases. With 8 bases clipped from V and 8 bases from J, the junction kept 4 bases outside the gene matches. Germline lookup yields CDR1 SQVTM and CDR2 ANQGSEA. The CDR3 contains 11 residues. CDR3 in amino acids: CSSWDREKLFF. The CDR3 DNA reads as TGCAGCTCTTGGGACAGGGAAAAACTGTTTTTT.

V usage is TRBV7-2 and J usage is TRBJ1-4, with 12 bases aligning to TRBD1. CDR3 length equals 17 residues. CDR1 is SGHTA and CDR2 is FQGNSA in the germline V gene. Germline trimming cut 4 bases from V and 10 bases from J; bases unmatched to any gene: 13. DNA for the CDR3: TGTGCCAGCAGCTACCGGGGACAGGGGGCAAATTCGGGAAAACTGTTTTTT. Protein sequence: CASSYRGQGANSGKLFF.

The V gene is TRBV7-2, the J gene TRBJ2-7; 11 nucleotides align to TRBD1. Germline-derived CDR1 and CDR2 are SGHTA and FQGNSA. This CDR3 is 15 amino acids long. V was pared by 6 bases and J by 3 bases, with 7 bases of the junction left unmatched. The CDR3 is CASSRLGQGVYEQYF. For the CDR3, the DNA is TGTGCCAGCAGTCGGCTGGGACAGGGGGTCTACGAGCAGTACTTC.

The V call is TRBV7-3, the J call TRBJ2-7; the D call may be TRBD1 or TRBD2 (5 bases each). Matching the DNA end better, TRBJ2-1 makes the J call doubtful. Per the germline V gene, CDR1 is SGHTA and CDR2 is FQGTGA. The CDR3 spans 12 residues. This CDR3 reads CASSLGHNEQFF. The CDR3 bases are TGTGCCAGCAGCCTGGGACACAATGAGCAGTTCTTC.

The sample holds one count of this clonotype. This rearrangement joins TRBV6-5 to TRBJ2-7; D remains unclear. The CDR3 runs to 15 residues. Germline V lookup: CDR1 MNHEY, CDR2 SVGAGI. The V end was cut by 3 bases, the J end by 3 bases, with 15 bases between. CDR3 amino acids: CASSYSAVVYYEQYF. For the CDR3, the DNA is TGTGCCAGCAGTTATTCGGCAGTTGTATACTACGAGCAGTACTTC.

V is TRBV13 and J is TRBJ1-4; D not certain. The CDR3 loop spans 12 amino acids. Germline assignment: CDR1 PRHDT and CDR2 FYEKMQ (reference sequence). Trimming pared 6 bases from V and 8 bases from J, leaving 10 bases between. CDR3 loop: CASSSYGEKLFF. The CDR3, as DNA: TGTGCCAGCAGTTCGTACGGGGAAAAACTGTTTTTT.

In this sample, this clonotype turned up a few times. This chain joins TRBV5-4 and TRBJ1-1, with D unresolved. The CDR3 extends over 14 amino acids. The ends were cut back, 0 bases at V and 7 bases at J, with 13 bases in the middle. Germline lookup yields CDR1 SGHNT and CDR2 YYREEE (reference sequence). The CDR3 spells CASSLVNPNGEAFF. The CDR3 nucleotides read TGTGCCAGCAGCTTGGTTAACCCAAACGGTGAAGCTTTCTTT. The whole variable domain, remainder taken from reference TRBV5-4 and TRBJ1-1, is ETGVTQSPTHLIKTRGQQVTLRCSSQSGHNTVSWYQQALGQGPQFIFQYYREEENGRGNFPPRFSGLQFPNYSSELNVNALELDDSALYLCASSLVNPNGEAFFGQGTRLTVV.

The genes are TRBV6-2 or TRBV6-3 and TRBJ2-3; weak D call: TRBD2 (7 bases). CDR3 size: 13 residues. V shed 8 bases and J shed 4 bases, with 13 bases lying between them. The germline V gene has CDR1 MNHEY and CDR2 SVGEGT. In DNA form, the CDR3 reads TGTGCCAGCCGAGGGGGGGATCCAGATACGCAGTATTTT. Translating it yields CASRGGDPDTQYF.

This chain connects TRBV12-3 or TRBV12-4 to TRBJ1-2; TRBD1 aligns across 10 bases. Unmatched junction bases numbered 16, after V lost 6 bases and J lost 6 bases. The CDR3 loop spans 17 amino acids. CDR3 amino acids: CASRSRQGAYRSNGYTF. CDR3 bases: TGTGCCAGCAGGTCACGACAGGGGGCTTACAGGTCCAATGGCTACACCTTC.

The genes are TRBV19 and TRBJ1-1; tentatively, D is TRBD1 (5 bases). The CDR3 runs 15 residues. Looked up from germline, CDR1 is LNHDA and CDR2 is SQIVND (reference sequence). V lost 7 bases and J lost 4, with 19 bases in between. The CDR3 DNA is TGTGCCAGTACCGATACCCAGGGTGGGGGCACTGAAGCTTTCTTT. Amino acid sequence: CASTDTQGGGTEAFF.

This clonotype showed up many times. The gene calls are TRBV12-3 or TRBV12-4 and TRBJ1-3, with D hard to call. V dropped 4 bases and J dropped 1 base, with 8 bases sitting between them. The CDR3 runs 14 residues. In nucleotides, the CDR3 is TGTGCCAGCAGTTATGAGTGGTCTGGAAACACCATATATTTT. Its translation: CASSYEWSGNTIYF.

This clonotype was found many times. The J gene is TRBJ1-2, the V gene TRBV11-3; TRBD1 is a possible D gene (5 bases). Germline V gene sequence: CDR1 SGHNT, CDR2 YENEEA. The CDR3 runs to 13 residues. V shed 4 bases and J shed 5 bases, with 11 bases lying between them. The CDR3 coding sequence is TGTGCCAGCAGCTCAACAGGCGTATATGGCTACACCTTC. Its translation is CASSSTGVYGYTF.

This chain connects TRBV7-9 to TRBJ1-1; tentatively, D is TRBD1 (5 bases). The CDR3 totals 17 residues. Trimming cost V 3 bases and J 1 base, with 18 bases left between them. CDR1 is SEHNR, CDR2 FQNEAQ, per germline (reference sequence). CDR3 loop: CASSFGGRTVGNTEAFF. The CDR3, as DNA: TGTGCCAGCAGCTTTGGGGGTAGGACCGTAGGGAACACTGAAGCTTTCTTT.

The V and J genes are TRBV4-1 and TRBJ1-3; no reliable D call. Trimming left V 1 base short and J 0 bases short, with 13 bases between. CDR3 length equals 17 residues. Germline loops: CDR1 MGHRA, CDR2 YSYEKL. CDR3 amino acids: CASSQVHQTVSGNTIYF. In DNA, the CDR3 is TGCGCCAGCAGCCAAGTACACCAGACTGTCTCTGGAAACACCATATATTTT.